The sequence of this TCR beta chain was determined in a study of molecular identifiers for immune sequencing clone quantification. The CDR3 totals 15 residues. With 2 bases clipped from V and 7 bases from J, the junction kept 5 bases outside the gene matches. The V gene's germline CDR1 is MGHRA and CDR2 YSYEKL. This clonotype was recorded a few times. TCRdb redid the calling of the PCR reads with MiXCR, one entry per CDR3 protein. The sample lists 460,000 or so distinct CDR3 sequences, roughly 23% seen once, with around 0.84% in the top ten. The chain links TRBV4-1 to TRBJ1-4, with TRBD1 identical over 9 bases. The TCR was taken from a human donor in good health. Some libraries in this study had Jurkat cell RNA spiked in. Sequencing was carried out using naive CD8+ T cells from blood, with Jurkat cell RNA spiked in. This sample's subset: FACS-sorted CD8+CD4-CCR7+CD45RA+ naive T cells. CDR3 nucleotide sequence: TGCGCCAGCAGCCAAAGTATGGGACAGGGTGAAAAACTGTTTTTT. Protein: CASSQSMGQGEKLFF.